The T cell receptor beta chain under discussion was sequenced for a study of blood T cell repertoires in COVID-19. Study details: The United States, Italy and Spain were the sources of the acute and convalescent COVID-19 samples.

This table comes from immunoSEQ multiplex PCR, and its TCRdb copy is limited to in-frame clones, with some not included. Here the sample spans more than 35,000 clones, approximately 80% being singletons. The sequence came from a woman aged 80 or over with acute or convalescent COVID-19. Material for sequencing was peripheral blood.

CDR3 DNA sequence: TGTGCCAGCAGTTACAACAGGGGCCGGTCCGGGGAGCTGTTTTTT. It encodes CASSYNRGRSGELFF. The chain combines TRBV6-2 or TRBV6-3 with TRBJ2-2, with 7 positions matching TRBD1. J lost 6 bases, V lost 2 bases, and 6 bases had no gene match. CDR1 and CDR2 from the germline V gene are MNHEY and SVGEGT. There are 15 residues in the CDR3.